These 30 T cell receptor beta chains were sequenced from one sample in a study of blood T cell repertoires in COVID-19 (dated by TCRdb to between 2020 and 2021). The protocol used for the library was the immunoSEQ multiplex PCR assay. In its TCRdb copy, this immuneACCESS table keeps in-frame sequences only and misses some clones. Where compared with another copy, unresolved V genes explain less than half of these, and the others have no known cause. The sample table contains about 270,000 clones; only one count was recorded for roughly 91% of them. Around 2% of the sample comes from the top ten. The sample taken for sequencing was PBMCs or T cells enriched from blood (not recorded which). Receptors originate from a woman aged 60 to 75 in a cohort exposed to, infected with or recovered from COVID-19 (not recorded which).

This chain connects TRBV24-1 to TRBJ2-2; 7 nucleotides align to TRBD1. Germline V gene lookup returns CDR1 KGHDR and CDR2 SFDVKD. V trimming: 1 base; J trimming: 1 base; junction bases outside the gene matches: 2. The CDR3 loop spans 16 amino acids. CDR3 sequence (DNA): TGTGCCACCAGTGATTTAGGACAGGTGAACACCGGGGAGCTGTTTTTT. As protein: CATSDLGQVNTGELFF.

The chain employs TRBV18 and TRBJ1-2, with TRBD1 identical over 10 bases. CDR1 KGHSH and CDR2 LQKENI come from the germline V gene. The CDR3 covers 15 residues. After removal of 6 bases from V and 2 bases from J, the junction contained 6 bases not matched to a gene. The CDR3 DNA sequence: TGTGCCAGCTCCCCCAGACAGGGGGCGAACTATGGCTACACCTTC. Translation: CASSPRQGANYGYTF.

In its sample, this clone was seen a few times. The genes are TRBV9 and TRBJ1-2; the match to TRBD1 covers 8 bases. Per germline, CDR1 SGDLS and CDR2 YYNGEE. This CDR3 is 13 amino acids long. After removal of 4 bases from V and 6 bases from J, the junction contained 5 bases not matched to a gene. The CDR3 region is CASSQSGGDGYTF. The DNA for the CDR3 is TGTGCCAGCAGCCAATCAGGGGGCGATGGCTACACCTTC.

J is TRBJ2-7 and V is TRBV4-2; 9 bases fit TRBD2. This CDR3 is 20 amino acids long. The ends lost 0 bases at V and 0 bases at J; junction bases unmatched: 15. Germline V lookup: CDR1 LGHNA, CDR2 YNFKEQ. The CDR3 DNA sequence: TGTGCCAGCAGCCAAGATTACCCGACTTTTAGCGGGAGCCTCTCCTACGAGCAGTACTTC. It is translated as CASSQDYPTFSGSLSYEQYF.

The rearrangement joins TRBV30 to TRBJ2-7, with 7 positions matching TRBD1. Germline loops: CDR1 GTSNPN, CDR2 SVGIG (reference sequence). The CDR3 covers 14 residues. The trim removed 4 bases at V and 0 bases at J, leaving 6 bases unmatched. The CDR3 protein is CAWMDRSISYEQYF. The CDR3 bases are TGTGCCTGGATGGACAGGTCCATCTCCTACGAGCAGTACTTC. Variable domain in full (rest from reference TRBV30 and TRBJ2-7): SQTIHQWPATLVQPVGSPLSLECTVEGTSNPNLYWYRQAAGRGLQLLFYSVGIGQISSEVPQNLSASRPQDRQFILSSKKLLLSDSGFYLCAWMDRSISYEQYFGPGTRLTVT.

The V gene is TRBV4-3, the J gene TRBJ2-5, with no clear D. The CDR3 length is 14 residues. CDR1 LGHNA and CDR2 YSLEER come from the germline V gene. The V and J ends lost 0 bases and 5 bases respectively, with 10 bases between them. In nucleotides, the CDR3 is TGCGCCAGCAGCCAAGACTTCGGGTACGAGACCCAGTACTTC. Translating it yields CASSQDFGYETQYF.

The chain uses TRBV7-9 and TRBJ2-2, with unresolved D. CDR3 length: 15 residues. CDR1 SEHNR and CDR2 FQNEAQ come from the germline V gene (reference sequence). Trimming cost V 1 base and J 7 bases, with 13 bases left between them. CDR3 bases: TGTGCCAGCAGCTTAGTTGGCGGTGGTGGCGGGGAGCTGTTTTTT. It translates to CASSLVGGGGGELFF.

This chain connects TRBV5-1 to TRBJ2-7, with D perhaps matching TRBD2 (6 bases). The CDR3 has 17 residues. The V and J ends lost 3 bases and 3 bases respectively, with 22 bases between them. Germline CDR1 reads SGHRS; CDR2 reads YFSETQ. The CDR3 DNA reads TGCGCCAGCAGCTCCAACCTCGGGACTTCCTTTCACTACGAGCAGTACTTC. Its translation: CASSSNLGTSFHYEQYF.

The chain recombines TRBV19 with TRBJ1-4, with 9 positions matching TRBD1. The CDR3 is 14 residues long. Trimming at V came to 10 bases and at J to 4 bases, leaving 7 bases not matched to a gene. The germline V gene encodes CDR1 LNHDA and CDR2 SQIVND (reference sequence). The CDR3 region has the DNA TGTGCCACGACGCGGACAGGGGATAATGAAAAACTGTTTTTT. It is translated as CATTRTGDNEKLFF.

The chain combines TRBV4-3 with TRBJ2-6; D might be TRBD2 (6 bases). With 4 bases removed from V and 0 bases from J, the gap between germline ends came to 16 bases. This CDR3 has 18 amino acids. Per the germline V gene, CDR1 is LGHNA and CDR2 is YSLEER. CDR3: CASSPAAGRRSGANVLTF. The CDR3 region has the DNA TGCGCCAGCAGCCCCGCCGCGGGACGCCGCTCTGGGGCCAACGTCCTGACTTTC.

In DNA, the CDR3 is TGTGCCAGCAGTGAAGGGCAGCTAGCGGACATTCAGTACTTC. The encoded protein is CASSEGQLADIQYF. This chain links TRBV6-1 with TRBJ2-4, with 7 bases matching TRBD2. The CDR3 totals 14 residues. The V gene's germline CDR1 is MNHNS and CDR2 SASEGT. V shed 1 base and J 8 bases; nucleotides not matched to a gene: 5.

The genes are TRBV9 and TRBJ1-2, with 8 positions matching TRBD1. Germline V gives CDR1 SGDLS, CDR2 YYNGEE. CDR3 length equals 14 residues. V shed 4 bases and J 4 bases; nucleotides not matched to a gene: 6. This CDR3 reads CASSKTGDGYGYTF. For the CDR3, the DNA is TGTGCCAGCAGCAAGACAGGGGACGGCTATGGCTACACCTTC.

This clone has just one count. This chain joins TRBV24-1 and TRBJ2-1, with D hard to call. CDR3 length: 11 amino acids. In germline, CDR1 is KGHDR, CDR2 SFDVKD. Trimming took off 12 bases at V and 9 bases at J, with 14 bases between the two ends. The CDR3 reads CAAASELEQFF. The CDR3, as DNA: TGTGCCGCCGCGTCGGAGCTTGAGCAGTTCTTC.

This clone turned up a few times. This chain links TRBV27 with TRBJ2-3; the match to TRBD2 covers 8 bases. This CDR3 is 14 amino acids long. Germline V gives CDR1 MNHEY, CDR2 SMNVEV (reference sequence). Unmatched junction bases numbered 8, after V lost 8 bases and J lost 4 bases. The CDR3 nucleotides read TGTGCCAGCGGGAGAACAGCGGGAGCAGATACGCAGTATTTT. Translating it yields CASGRTAGADTQYF.

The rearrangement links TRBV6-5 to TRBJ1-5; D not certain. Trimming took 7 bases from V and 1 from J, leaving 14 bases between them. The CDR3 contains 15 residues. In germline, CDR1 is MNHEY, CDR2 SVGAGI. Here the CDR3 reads CASIEWLLSNQPQHF. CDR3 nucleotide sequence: TGTGCCAGCATCGAATGGCTTCTGAGCAATCAGCCCCAGCATTTT.

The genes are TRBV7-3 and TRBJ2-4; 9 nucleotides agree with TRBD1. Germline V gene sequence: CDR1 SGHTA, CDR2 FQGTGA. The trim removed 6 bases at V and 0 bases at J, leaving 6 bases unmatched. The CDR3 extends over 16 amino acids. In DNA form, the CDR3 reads TGTGCCAGCAGTCCTACAGGGGGCCTAGCCAAAAACATTCAGTACTTC. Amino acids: CASSPTGGLAKNIQYF.

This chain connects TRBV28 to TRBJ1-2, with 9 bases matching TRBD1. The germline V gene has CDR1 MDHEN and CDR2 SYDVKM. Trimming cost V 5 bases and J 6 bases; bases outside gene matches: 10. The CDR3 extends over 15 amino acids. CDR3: CASSPSYRGLHGYTF. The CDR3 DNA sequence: TGTGCCAGCAGTCCATCATACAGGGGGCTTCATGGCTACACCTTC.

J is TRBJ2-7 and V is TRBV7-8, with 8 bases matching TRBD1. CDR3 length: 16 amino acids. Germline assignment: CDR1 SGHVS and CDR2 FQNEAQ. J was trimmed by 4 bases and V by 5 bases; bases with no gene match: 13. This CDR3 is CASSDRTGRTVYEQYF. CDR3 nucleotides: TGTGCCAGCAGCGACCGGACAGGGAGAACCGTATACGAGCAGTACTTC.

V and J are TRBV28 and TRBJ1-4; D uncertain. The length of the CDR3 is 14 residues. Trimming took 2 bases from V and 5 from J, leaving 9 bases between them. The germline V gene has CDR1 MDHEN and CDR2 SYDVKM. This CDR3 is CASSLVSLNEKLFF. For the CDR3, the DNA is TGTGCCAGCAGTTTAGTGTCCCTAAATGAAAAACTGTTTTTT. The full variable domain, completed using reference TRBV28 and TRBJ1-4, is DVKVTQSSRYLVKRTGEKVFLECVQDMDHENMFWYRQDPGLGLRLIYFSYDVKMKEKGDIPEGYSVSREKKERFSLILESASTNQTSMYLCASSLVSLNEKLFFGSGTQLSVL.

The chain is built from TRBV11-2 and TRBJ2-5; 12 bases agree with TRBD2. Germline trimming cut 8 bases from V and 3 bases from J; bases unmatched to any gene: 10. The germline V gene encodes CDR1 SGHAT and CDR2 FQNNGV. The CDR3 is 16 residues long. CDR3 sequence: CASGGDGLAGKETQYF. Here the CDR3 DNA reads TGTGCCAGCGGCGGGGACGGACTAGCGGGAAAAGAGACCCAGTACTTC.

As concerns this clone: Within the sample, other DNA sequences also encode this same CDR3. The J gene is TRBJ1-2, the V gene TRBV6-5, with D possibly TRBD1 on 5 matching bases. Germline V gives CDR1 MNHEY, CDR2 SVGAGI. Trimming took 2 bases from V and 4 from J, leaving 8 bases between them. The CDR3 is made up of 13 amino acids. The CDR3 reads CASSYGGSYGYTF. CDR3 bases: TGTGCCAGCAGTTACGGGGGGAGCTATGGCTACACCTTC.

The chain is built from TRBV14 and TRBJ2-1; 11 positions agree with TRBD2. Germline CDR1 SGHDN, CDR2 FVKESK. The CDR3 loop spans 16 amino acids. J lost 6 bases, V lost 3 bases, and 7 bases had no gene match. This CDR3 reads CASSHLGLAGFNEQFF. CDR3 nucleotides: TGTGCCAGCAGCCATCTAGGACTAGCGGGCTTCAATGAGCAGTTCTTC.

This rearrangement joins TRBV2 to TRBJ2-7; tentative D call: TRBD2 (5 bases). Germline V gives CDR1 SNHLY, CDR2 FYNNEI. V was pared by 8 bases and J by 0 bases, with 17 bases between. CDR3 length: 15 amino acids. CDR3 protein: CASRSSVGSSYEQYF. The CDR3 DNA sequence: TGTGCCAGCCGGTCCTCCGTGGGGAGCTCCTACGAGCAGTACTTC. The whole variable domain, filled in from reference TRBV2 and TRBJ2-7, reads EPEVTQTPSHQVTQMGQEVILRCVPISNHLYFYWYRQILGQKVEFLVSFYNNEISEKSEIFDDQFSVERPDGSNFTLKIRSTKLEDSAMYFCASRSSVGSSYEQYFGPGTRLTVT.

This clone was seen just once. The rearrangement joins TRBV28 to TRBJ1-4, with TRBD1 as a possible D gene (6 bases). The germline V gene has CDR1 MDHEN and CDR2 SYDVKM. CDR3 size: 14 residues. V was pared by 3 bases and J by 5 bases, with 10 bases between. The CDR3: CASSFSTGNEKLFF. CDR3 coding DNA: TGTGCCAGCAGTTTCAGCACAGGGAATGAAAAACTGTTTTTT.

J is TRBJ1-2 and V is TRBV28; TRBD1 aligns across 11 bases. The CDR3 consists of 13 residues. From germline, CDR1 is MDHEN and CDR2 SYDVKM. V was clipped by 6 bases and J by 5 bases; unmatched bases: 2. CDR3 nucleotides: TGTGCCAGCAGGGGGGACAGGGGGTATGGCTACACCTTC. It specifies CASRGDRGYGYTF.

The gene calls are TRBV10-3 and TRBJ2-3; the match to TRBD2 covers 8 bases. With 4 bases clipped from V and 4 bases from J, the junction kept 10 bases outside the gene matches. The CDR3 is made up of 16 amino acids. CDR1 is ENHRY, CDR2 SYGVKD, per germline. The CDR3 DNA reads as TGTGCCATCAGTGTAAGTGGGGGACTAGGTTCAGATACGCAGTATTTT. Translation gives CAISVSGGLGSDTQYF.

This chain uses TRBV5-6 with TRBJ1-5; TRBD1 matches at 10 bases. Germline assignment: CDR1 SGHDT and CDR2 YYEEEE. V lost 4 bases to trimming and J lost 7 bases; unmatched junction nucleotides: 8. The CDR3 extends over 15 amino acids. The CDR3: CASSVGDRGQQPQHF. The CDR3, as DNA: TGTGCCAGCAGCGTGGGAGACAGGGGGCAACAGCCCCAGCATTTT.

CDR3 sequence: CASSYRTEETQYF. CDR3 coding DNA: TGTGCCAGCAGTTACCGAACAGAAGAGACCCAGTACTTC. V is TRBV6-5 and J is TRBJ2-5; D ambiguous. The CDR3 consists of 13 residues. V lost 2 bases, J lost 3 bases, and 7 bases lay in between. CDR1 is MNHEY, CDR2 SVGAGI, per germline.

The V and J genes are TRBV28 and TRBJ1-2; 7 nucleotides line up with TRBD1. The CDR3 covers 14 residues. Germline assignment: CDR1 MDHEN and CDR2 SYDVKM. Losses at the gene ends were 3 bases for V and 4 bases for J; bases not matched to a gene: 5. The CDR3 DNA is TGTGCCAGCAGTTTGGGGGGACAGCTCTATGGCTACACCTTC. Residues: CASSLGGQLYGYTF.

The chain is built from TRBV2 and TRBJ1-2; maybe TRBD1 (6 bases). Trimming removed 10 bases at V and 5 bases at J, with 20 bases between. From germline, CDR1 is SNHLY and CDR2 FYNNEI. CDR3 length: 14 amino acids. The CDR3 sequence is CATTGGARRYGYTF. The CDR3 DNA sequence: TGTGCCACCACGGGGGGGGCCCGCCGTTATGGCTACACCTTC.